These 5 T cell receptor beta chains were all obtained from the same sample, sequenced in a study of OX40 agonist ivuxolimab in advanced cancers. This table comes from immunoSEQ multiplex PCR, and its TCRdb copy is limited to in-frame clones, with some not included. The table records some 90,000 clones, around 87% of them present only once. This sample comprised CD4+ or CD8+ T cells sorted from blood, obtained in a trial of the OX40 agonist ivuxolimab. These receptor sequences come from an adult with an advanced solid tumor such as melanoma, head and neck, liver or kidney cancer.

Details on this clone: Compared with germline, one end of the junction differs, possibly owing to a read error. The V and J genes are TRBV7-6 and TRBJ2-2; D gene uncertain. The CDR3 runs 12 residues. Germline CDR1 is SGHVS and CDR2 is FNYEAQ. DNA of the CDR3: TGTGCCAGCAGTTCGAACCCCGGGGAGCTGTTTTTT. Translating gives CASSSNPGELFF.

The chain has TRBV28 and TRBJ2-1; D unresolved. V was clipped by 2 bases and J by 8 bases, with 4 bases between them. CDR3 length: 11 residues. Germline values: CDR1 MDHEN, CDR2 SYDVKM. CDR3 bases: TGTGCCAGCAGTTTAATCTATGAGCAGTTCTTC. Translation: CASSLIYEQFF.

The J gene is TRBJ2-7, the V gene TRBV19; D remains unclear. V lost 4 bases and J 0 bases, leaving 10 bases between the germline ends. Germline V gene sequence: CDR1 LNHDA, CDR2 SQIVND (reference sequence). There are 14 residues in the CDR3. In nucleotides, the CDR3 is TGTGCCAGTAGTACTGGCGCATACTCCTACGAGCAGTACTTC. Translating it yields CASSTGAYSYEQYF. The entire variable domain, with the rest obtained from reference TRBV19 and TRBJ2-7, is as follows: DGGITQSPKYLFRKEGQNVTLSCEQNLNHDAMYWYRQDPGQGLRLIYYSQIVNDFQKGDIAEGYSVSREKKESFPLTVTSAQKNPTAFYLCASSTGAYSYEQYFGPGTRLTVT.

This chain connects TRBV10-3 to TRBJ2-7, with D possibly being TRBD2 (6 bases). Trimming shortened V by 6 bases and J by 3 bases, and 9 bases separated the two germline ends. The germline V gene encodes CDR1 ENHRY and CDR2 SYGVKD. The length of the CDR3 is 12 residues. The DNA of the CDR3 is TGTGCCATCAGCCTGGGAGGCTACGAGCAGTACTTC. As protein: CAISLGGYEQYF.

The rearrangement uses TRBV9 and TRBJ2-1; D ambiguous. The ends were cut back, 0 bases at V and 6 bases at J, with 16 bases in the middle. This CDR3 has 16 residues. The germline CDR1 and CDR2 sequences are SGDLS and YYNGEE. CDR3 bases: TGTGCCAGCAGCGTAGCTGAGTGGGCTGCCCCCAATGAGCAGTTCTTC. Amino acid sequence: CASSVAEWAAPNEQFF.